This TCR beta chain comes out of a study of T-cell memory formation after mild COVID-19. From the 5' RACE reads, TCRdb called clonotypes with MiXCR, one entry per CDR3 protein. The sample contains under 40,000 distinct CDR3 sequences, 5% to 7% of which appear only once. Findings of the study overall: Cross-reactive memory apparently joined, as some responding clones appeared in pre-infection memory. CD4+ bias marked clones expanding day 15 to 37, unlike balanced contracting clones. Nothing showed for sure that second-wave clones peaking on day 37 were SARS-CoV-2 specific.

Germline CDR1 reads LGHNA; CDR2 reads YNFKEQ. The V end lost 4 bases, the J end lost 8 bases, and 14 bases lay between the germline ends. The CDR3 consists of 14 residues. This clonotype was counted many times. Its specificity is unknown. This clonotype originated in an adult who had mild COVID-19 (a few samples of this study predate the infection). Cell type and time point are not known. The sequencing input was PBMCs or a T cell subset sorted from them (not recorded which). The genes are TRBV4-2 and TRBJ1-4; perhaps TRBD1 as D (5 bases). This CDR3 is CASSPERGGEKLFF. CDR3 nucleotides: TGTGCCAGCAGCCCCGAAAGGGGCGGGGAAAAACTGTTTTTT.